The 30 T cell receptor beta chains below come from one sample, sequenced in a study of T cell changes during pregnancy in multiple sclerosis. Sequencing was performed with immunoSEQ multiplex PCR; in TCRdb, only in-frame clones are kept and a portion is missing. The sample lists tens of thousands of clones; 88% were seen once. The source material was CD4+ T cells from peripheral blood mononuclear cells, sampled in the first trimester of pregnancy. Receptors were obtained from a female donor with multiple sclerosis, enrolled in a pregnancy study.

V gene TRBV29-1 combines with J gene TRBJ2-1; D might be TRBD2 (6 bases). The CDR3 length is 17 residues. The V gene's germline CDR1 is SQVTM and CDR2 ANQGSEA. Trimming stripped 1 base from V and 3 bases from J, with 19 bases between. As DNA, the CDR3 is TGCAGCGTTGAAGCCCCAGGTGGGGGGAGCAACTACAATGAGCAGTTCTTC. Amino acid sequence: CSVEAPGGGSNYNEQFF.

This rearrangement joins TRBV29-1 to TRBJ2-1; D not certain. Trimming shortened V by 2 bases and J by 0 bases, and 8 bases separated the two germline ends. Germline V lookup: CDR1 SQVTM, CDR2 ANQGSEA. This CDR3 has 14 amino acids. CDR3 sequence reads: CSVEMRSSYNEQFF. The CDR3 region has the DNA TGCAGCGTTGAAATGCGGAGCTCCTACAATGAGCAGTTCTTC.

Concerning this clone itself: The junction departs from the called germline gene at one end, perhaps through a read error. The chain has TRBV4-1 and TRBJ1-6; maybe TRBD1 (6 bases). The CDR3 extends over 16 amino acids. The germline V gene has CDR1 MGHRA and CDR2 YSYEKL. The CDR3 coding sequence is TGCGCCAGCGGCCAAGGGGGGGGTTCGGGCAATTCACCCCTCCACTTT. It yields the protein CASGQGGGSGNSPLHF.

This chain connects TRBV14 to TRBJ1-3, with 7 bases identical to TRBD1. The CDR3 covers 16 residues. J gave up 1 base and V 3 bases, and 6 bases lay outside the gene matches. From germline, CDR1 is SGHDN and CDR2 FVKESK. DNA for the CDR3: TGTGCCAGCAGCCATATGGGACAGACTTCTGGAAACACCATATATTTT. It yields the protein CASSHMGQTSGNTIYF.

The chain uses TRBV28 and TRBJ2-7, with 7 bases matching TRBD2. Germline assignment: CDR1 MDHEN and CDR2 SYDVKM. This CDR3 region has 15 residues. J lost 2 bases, V lost 5 bases, and 9 bases had no gene match. The CDR3 sequence is CASSEVLGGAYEQYF. CDR3 nucleotides: TGTGCCAGCAGTGAAGTGCTTGGGGGGGCCTACGAGCAGTACTTC.

In its sample, this clone was seen a few times. The V gene is TRBV28, the J gene TRBJ1-5; D possibly corresponds to TRBD1 (5 bases). This CDR3 is 12 amino acids long. V gave up 6 bases and J gave up 6 bases, with 9 bases separating them. CDR1 is MDHEN, CDR2 SYDVKM, per germline. The CDR3 protein is CASSPQGQPQHF. The CDR3, as DNA: TGTGCCAGCAGCCCTCAGGGTCAGCCCCAGCATTTT.

This chain links TRBV19 with TRBJ1-1, with D perhaps TRBD1 (5 bases). There are 15 residues in the CDR3. V lost 3 bases and J 0 bases, leaving 11 bases between the germline ends. CDR1 and CDR2 (germline): LNHDA, SQIVND (reference sequence). The CDR3, as DNA: TGTGCCAGTAGTATGGGGGGGACCTTGAACACTGAAGCTTTCTTT. Encoded protein: CASSMGGTLNTEAFF. Using reference TRBV19 and TRBJ1-1 for the parts outside the CDR3, the full variable domain is DGGITQSPKYLFRKEGQNVTLSCEQNLNHDAMYWYRQDPGQGLRLIYYSQIVNDFQKGDIAEGYSVSREKKESFPLTVTSAQKNPTAFYLCASSMGGTLNTEAFFGQGTRLTVV.

The chain joins TRBV7-8 to TRBJ1-2, with 9 bases fitting TRBD1. Germline V gene sequence: CDR1 SGHVS, CDR2 FQNEAQ. The V segment lost 10 bases and the J segment 2 bases; nucleotides outside the gene matches: 5. This CDR3 comprises 13 residues. The CDR3 region is CATRTGENYGYTF. Written as DNA, the CDR3 is TGTGCCACCCGGACAGGGGAAAACTATGGCTACACCTTC.

The chain employs TRBV19 and TRBJ2-3; D possibly corresponds to TRBD1 (5 bases). V lost 8 bases, J lost 2 bases, and 11 bases lay in between. Germline values: CDR1 LNHDA, CDR2 SQIVND (reference sequence). The CDR3 spans 13 residues. In nucleotides, the CDR3 is TGTGCCAGTGGCCAAGGGGACACAGATACGCAGTATTTT. The encoded protein is CASGQGDTDTQYF.

This rearrangement joins TRBV5-4 to TRBJ2-7; TRBD2 might be the D (5 bases). The V end was cut by 0 bases, the J end by 4 bases, with 14 bases between. The CDR3 extends over 15 amino acids. CDR1 SGHNT and CDR2 YYREEE come from the germline V gene (reference sequence). DNA for the CDR3: TGTGCCAGCAGCTTGGGGGCGGCACGGACTTACGAGCAGTACTTC. This translates into CASSLGAARTYEQYF.

Note on this clone: The sample has other DNA sequences that encode this CDR3 too. The chain carries TRBV9 and TRBJ2-5, with D uncertain. V dropped 2 bases and J dropped 0 bases, with 8 bases sitting between them. Germline loops: CDR1 SGDLS, CDR2 YYNGEE. The CDR3 totals 14 residues. CDR3 loop: CASSVTSDQETQYF. The CDR3 coding sequence is TGTGCCAGCAGCGTCACCTCAGACCAAGAGACCCAGTACTTC.

V gene TRBV7-3 combines with J gene TRBJ2-7, with a tentative D call TRBD2 (5 bases). CDR1 is SGHTA, CDR2 FQGTGA, per germline. Trimming stripped 1 base from V and 6 bases from J, with 10 bases between. The CDR3 length is 13 residues. The CDR3 is CASSLNEGGEQYF. The CDR3 nucleotides are TGTGCCAGCAGCTTAAATGAGGGTGGCGAGCAGTACTTC.

V usage is TRBV7-9 and J usage is TRBJ2-7; no definite D call. Germline V CDR1 and CDR2: SEHNR, FQNEAQ (reference sequence). CDR3 length: 13 residues. V lost 4 bases and J 5 bases, leaving 12 bases between the germline ends. CDR3 loop: CASSWLAVDEQYF. As DNA, the CDR3 is TGTGCCAGCAGCTGGCTGGCCGTTGACGAGCAGTACTTC.

In this sample, this clone turned up once. The chain recombines TRBV9 with TRBJ2-3; the match to TRBD2 covers 11 bases. The length of the CDR3 is 17 residues. V lost 4 bases, J lost 4 bases, and 11 bases stayed unmatched. The V gene's germline CDR1 is SGDLS and CDR2 YYNGEE. In DNA, the CDR3 is TGTGCCAGCAGCCTTAGGGCTAGCGGGGGGATTGCAGATACGCAGTATTTT. Its translation: CASSLRASGGIADTQYF.

This chain joins TRBV14 and TRBJ1-1; TRBD1 matches 8 bases. There are 15 residues in the CDR3. Germline V gives CDR1 SGHDN, CDR2 FVKESK. V shed 5 bases and J 7 bases; nucleotides not matched to a gene: 12. CDR3 protein: CASSVQVPGGREAFF. The DNA for the CDR3 is TGTGCCAGCAGCGTTCAGGTTCCAGGGGGCCGTGAAGCTTTCTTT.

This rearrangement joins TRBV28 to TRBJ1-4; the match to TRBD1 covers 8 bases. Germline V gene data show CDR1 as MDHEN and CDR2 as SYDVKM. The CDR3 covers 17 residues. V lost 5 bases to trimming and J lost 8 bases; unmatched junction nucleotides: 16. CDR3 sequence (DNA): TGTGCCAGCAGTCGCAACGAATATACGACAGGGGAGGAAAAACTGTTTTTT. Amino acid sequence: CASSRNEYTTGEEKLFF.

The chain joins TRBV7-2 to TRBJ2-7; TRBD1 agrees at 7 bases. V shed 1 base and J 3 bases; nucleotides not matched to a gene: 9. CDR3 length: 16 residues. Germline V CDR1 and CDR2: SGHTA, FQGNSA. The CDR3 spells CASSLDGQDPYYEQYF. Here the CDR3 DNA reads TGTGCCAGCAGCTTAGACGGACAGGACCCCTACTACGAGCAGTACTTC.

The gene calls are TRBV21-1 and TRBJ2-1; no DNA check was done on the table's D call, TRBD2. TRBV21-1 is a listed pseudogene. This CDR3 spans 19 amino acids. The CDR3 protein is CASSKEGWRGGWPYNEQFF. The DNA of the CDR3 is TGTGCCAGCAGCAAAGAAGGGTGGAGGGGCGGTTGGCCTTACAATGAGCAGTTCTTC.

This sequence joins TRBV19 and TRBJ2-3; TRBD1 agrees at 9 bases. The CDR3 consists of 15 residues. The V gene end was trimmed by 6 bases and the J gene end by 2 bases; junction bases not matched to a gene: 6. Germline CDR1 is LNHDA and CDR2 is SQIVND (reference sequence). Here the CDR3 reads CASRSLQGATDTQYF. The CDR3 DNA is TGTGCCAGTAGATCCTTACAGGGGGCCACAGATACGCAGTATTTT.

Details on this clone: Sequence at one end of the junction differs from germline and may be a read error. The V gene is TRBV6-1, the J gene TRBJ2-7; TRBD2 might be the D (7 bases). From germline, CDR1 is MNHNS and CDR2 SASEGT. The CDR3 consists of 12 residues. The CDR3 sequence is CASSQASGGQYF. CDR3 coding DNA: TGTGCCAGCAGTCAAGCTTCGGGGGGCCAGTACTTC.

This clone was detected only once. V usage is TRBV6-5 and J usage is TRBJ1-2; the match to TRBD1 covers 7 bases. Germline CDR1 and CDR2: MNHEY and SVGAGI. V dropped 4 bases and J dropped 6; count of bases not matched to a gene: 11. The CDR3 is 15 residues long. The CDR3 DNA is TGTGCCAGCAGTTGGACACCGGGACAGACCAATGGCTACACCTTC. Protein product: CASSWTPGQTNGYTF.

The V call is TRBV13, the J call TRBJ2-6; TRBD1 is a possible D gene (6 bases). CDR3 length: 20 amino acids. Trimming removed 5 bases at V and 3 bases at J, with 26 bases between. From germline, CDR1 is PRHDT and CDR2 FYEKMQ (reference sequence). The CDR3 nucleotides read TGTGCCAGCAGCGAATCTATCGGACAGCCGGGCGTCGGTGGGGCCAACGTCCTGACTTTC. Its protein product is CASSESIGQPGVGGANVLTF.

The rearrangement joins TRBV6-1 to TRBJ2-7; D is possibly TRBD2 (7 bases). Germline values: CDR1 MNHNS, CDR2 SASEGT. This CDR3 spans 16 amino acids. Trimming stripped 2 bases from V and 3 bases from J, with 17 bases between. CDR3 in amino acids: CASSEPDRGAFYEQYF. The CDR3 DNA reads as TGTGCCAGCAGTGAACCCGACCGGGGGGCGTTCTACGAGCAGTACTTC.

The CDR3 region has the DNA TGCGCCAGCAGCTCGGACAGGGTAAGAACTGAAGCTTTCTTT. Amino acids: CASSSDRVRTEAFF. The chain combines TRBV5-1 with TRBJ1-1, with 8 bases aligning to TRBD1. Germline lookup yields CDR1 SGHRS and CDR2 YFSETQ. The trim removed 3 bases at V and 5 bases at J, leaving 6 bases unmatched. This CDR3 is 14 amino acids long.

The chain carries TRBV18 and TRBJ1-2; 10 nucleotides align to TRBD1. The J segment lost 6 bases and the V segment lost 5 bases, leaving 6 bases of the junction unmatched. Germline V lookup: CDR1 KGHSH, CDR2 LQKENI. The CDR3 has 14 amino acids. The CDR3 bases are TGTGCCAGCTCAATCGACAGGGGGCGGGATGGCTACACCTTC. This translates into CASSIDRGRDGYTF.

This chain connects TRBV30 to TRBJ1-5, with no clear D. The CDR3 runs to 12 residues. Looked up from germline, CDR1 is GTSNPN and CDR2 is SVGIG (reference sequence). Trimming left V 0 bases short and J 4 bases short, with 4 bases between. In nucleotides, the CDR3 is TGTGCCTGGAGTGTCCCGAATCAGCCCCAGCATTTT. It specifies CAWSVPNQPQHF. The variable domain in full, completed from reference TRBV30 and TRBJ1-5, reads SQTIHQWPATLVQPVGSPLSLECTVEGTSNPNLYWYRQAAGRGLQLLFYSVGIGQISSEVPQNLSASRPQDRQFILSSKKLLLSDSGFYLCAWSVPNQPQHFGDGTRLSIL.

V gene TRBV6-1 combines with J gene TRBJ2-7; tentatively, D is TRBD2 (5 bases). The germline gives CDR1 MNHNS, CDR2 SASEGT. V dropped 6 bases and J dropped 0 bases, with 15 bases sitting between them. The length of the CDR3 is 15 residues. The CDR3 DNA is TGTGCCAGCAGGAGGGTCGCCAGGAGCTCCTACGAGCAGTACTTC. Its protein product is CASRRVARSSYEQYF.

The chain couples TRBV28 to TRBJ1-2; TRBD1 might be the D (5 bases). Trimming left V 1 base short and J 0 bases short, with 9 bases between. Germline V gives CDR1 MDHEN, CDR2 SYDVKM. The CDR3 is 15 residues long. The CDR3 DNA follows: TGTGCCAGCAGTTTATTGCGGGGGGCTAACTATGGCTACACCTTC. As protein: CASSLLRGANYGYTF.

This chain connects TRBV15 to TRBJ2-5; D is unresolved. This CDR3 is built from 13 residues. V was cut by 5 bases and J by 4 bases, with 11 bases left in between. CDR1 and CDR2 from the germline V gene are LNHNV and YYDKDF (reference sequence). The chain's CDR3 is CATSSFPGETQYF. In nucleotides, the CDR3 is TGTGCCACCAGCTCGTTCCCAGGAGAGACCCAGTACTTC.

For this clone: The identical CDR3 is also encoded by other nucleotide sequences in the sample. This chain uses TRBV29-1 with TRBJ1-1; no clear D gene. Trimming cost V 4 bases and J 0 bases, with 9 bases left between them. CDR3 length: 13 amino acids. Germline CDR1 and CDR2: SQVTM and ANQGSEA. The CDR3 DNA is TGCAGCGTTGGGGGAGGGATGAACACTGAAGCTTTCTTT. Protein product: CSVGGGMNTEAFF.